This T cell receptor beta chain was observed in a study of shared clonotypes between healthy human individuals. This CDR3 spans 15 amino acids. The germline CDR1 and CDR2 sequences are LGHNA and YSLEER. V dropped 0 bases and J dropped 4 bases, with 11 bases sitting between them. About this clone: The antigen is undetermined.

Study results and caveats: When compared with the clonotypes that were shared by all four sorted-subset donors, the non-shared clonotypes turned out to have lower generation probabilities. Represented genetic and exposure-history diversity was restricted by having few donors.

Some clones are missing from TCRdb's copy, which holds only in-frame ones; the method was immunoSEQ multiplex PCR. The repertoire holds about 2.3 million clones, with 90% to 95% as singletons. This chain connects TRBV4-3 to TRBJ2-3; D is perhaps TRBD1 or TRBD2 (5 bases each). The sequencing input was naive CD4+ T cells from PBMCs. Specified subset: CD45RA+ positively selected. This TCR was sampled from a man in his late teens or twenties in good health. Some clones in this sample may be carry-over from other donors' samples. In nucleotides, the CDR3 is TGCGCCAGCAGCCAAGAGAGGGGACGGGCAGATACGCAGTATTTT. It yields the protein CASSQERGRADTQYF.